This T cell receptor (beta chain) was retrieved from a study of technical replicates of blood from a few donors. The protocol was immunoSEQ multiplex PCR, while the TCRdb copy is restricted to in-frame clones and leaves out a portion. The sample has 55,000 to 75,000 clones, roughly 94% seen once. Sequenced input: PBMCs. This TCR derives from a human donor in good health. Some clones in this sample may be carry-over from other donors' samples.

This CDR3 is CASSATGGRSYEQYF. The CDR3 DNA is TGTGCCAGCTCGGCGACAGGGGGCAGATCCTACGAGCAGTACTTC. The chain links TRBV18 to TRBJ2-7; 10 nucleotides align to TRBD1. The trim removed 6 bases at V and 1 base at J, leaving 6 bases unmatched. The CDR3 has 15 amino acids. From germline, CDR1 is KGHSH and CDR2 LQKENI.